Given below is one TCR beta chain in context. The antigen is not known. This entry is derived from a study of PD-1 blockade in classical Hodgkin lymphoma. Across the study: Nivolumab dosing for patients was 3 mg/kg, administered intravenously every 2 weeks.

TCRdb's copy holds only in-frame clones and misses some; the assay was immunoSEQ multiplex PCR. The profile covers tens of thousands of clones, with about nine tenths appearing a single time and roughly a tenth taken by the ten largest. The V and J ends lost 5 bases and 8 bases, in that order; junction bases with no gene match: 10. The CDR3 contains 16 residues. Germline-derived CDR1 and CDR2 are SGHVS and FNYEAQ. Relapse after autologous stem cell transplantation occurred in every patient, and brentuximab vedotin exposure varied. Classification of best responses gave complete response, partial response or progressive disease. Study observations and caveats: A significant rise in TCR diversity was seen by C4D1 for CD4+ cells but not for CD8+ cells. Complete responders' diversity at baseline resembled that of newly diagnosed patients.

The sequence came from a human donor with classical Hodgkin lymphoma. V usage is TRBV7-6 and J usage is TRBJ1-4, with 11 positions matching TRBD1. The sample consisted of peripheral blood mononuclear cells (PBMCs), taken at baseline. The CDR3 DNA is TGTGCCAGCAGCCCTCGGACAGGGGGCACTGGAGAAAAACTGTTTTTT. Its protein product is CASSPRTGGTGEKLFF.